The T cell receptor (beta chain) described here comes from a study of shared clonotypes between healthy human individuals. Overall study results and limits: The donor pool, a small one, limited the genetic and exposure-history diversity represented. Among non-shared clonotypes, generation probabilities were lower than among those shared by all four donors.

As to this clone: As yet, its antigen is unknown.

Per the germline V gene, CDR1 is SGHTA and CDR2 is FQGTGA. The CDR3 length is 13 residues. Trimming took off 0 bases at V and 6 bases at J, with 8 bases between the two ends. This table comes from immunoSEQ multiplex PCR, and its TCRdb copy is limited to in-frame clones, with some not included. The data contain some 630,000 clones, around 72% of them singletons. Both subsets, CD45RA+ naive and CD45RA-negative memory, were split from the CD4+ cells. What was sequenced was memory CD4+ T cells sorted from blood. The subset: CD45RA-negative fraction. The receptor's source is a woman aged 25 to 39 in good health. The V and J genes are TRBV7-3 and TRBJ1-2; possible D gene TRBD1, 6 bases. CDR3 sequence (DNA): TGTGCCAGCAGCTTAACTCGACAGGATGGCTACACCTTC. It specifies CASSLTRQDGYTF.